Shown below are 28 T cell receptor beta chains from a single sample sequenced in a study of blood T cells in healthy people across ages. A second 7 to 11 cycle PCR used barcoded and J-beta primers. Each CDR3 protein is one row after TCRdb ran MiXCR on the 5' RACE reads. Among about 680,000 distinct CDR3 sequences listed, approximately 50% were seen once. Sequencing was done on a sample of blood. The receptors here all came from a woman aged 60-70 years in good health.

The chain carries TRBV7-9 and TRBJ1-1, with D possibly matching TRBD1 (5 bases). V gave up 5 bases and J gave up 2 bases, with 18 bases separating them. Germline V CDR1 and CDR2: SEHNR, FQNEAQ (reference sequence). This CDR3 spans 16 amino acids. The CDR3 DNA is TGTGCCAGCAGCCCGAACCCTCAGGACATAAACACTGAAGCTTTCTTT. Residues: CASSPNPQDINTEAFF.

This chain joins TRBV29-1 and TRBJ2-3; 13 nucleotides match TRBD2. The germline V gene has CDR1 SQVTM and CDR2 ANQGSEA. This CDR3 contains 16 residues. Trimming removed 3 bases from V and 1 base from J; junction bases left unmatched: 4. In DNA, the CDR3 is TGCAGCGTTGATGGGACTAGCGGGACAGGCACAGATACGCAGTATTTT. Translation gives CSVDGTSGTGTDTQYF.

The rearrangement links TRBV6-1 to TRBJ1-6; D gene ambiguous. The V end was cut by 8 bases, the J end by 2 bases, with 19 bases between. The length of the CDR3 is 17 residues. Germline CDR1 and CDR2: MNHNS and SASEGT. The CDR3, as DNA: TGTGCCAGCGGGAAGGGAGCTTTCGGGACCTATAATTCACCCCTCCACTTT. Translation gives CASGKGAFGTYNSPLHF.

The V call is TRBV21-1, the J call TRBJ2-7. TRBV21-1 is a pseudogene segment. CDR3 length: 12 amino acids. The CDR3 spells CASSKAGYEQYF. Written as DNA, the CDR3 is TGTGCCAGCAGCAAAGCGGGCTACGAGCAGTACTTC.

A remark on this clonotype: At one end, the junction sequence differs from germline, possibly due to a read error. The V and J genes are TRBV6-5 and TRBJ1-2, with 10 bases aligning to TRBD1. The length of the CDR3 is 15 residues. Looked up from germline, CDR1 is MNHEY and CDR2 is SVGAGI. CDR3 region: CACRPPGTGVGGYTF. CDR3 nucleotide sequence: TGTGCCTGCAGGCCCCCCGGGACAGGGGTCGGAGGCTACACCTTC.

V and J are TRBV10-3 and TRBJ1-1; 9 nucleotides line up with TRBD1. CDR1 and CDR2 from the germline V gene are ENHRY and SYGVKD. V shed 4 bases and J 6 bases; nucleotides not matched to a gene: 9. This CDR3 has 15 residues. DNA of the CDR3: TGTGCCATCAGTGGAGGAACAGGGGGCACGGCTGAAGCTTTCTTT. Its translation: CAISGGTGGTAEAFF.

This clonotype was found a few times. The CDR3 loop is CASSRTSGSVQPYEQYF. CDR3 sequence (DNA): TGTGCCAGCAGTCGAACTAGCGGGAGCGTCCAACCCTACGAGCAGTACTTC. This chain connects TRBV27 to TRBJ2-7; 11 nucleotides align to TRBD2. In germline, CDR1 is MNHEY, CDR2 SMNVEV (reference sequence). V shed 5 bases and J 2 bases; nucleotides not matched to a gene: 11. The CDR3 sequence is 17 residues long.

The chain employs TRBV4-1 and TRBJ2-2, with D perhaps given as TRBD1 or TRBD2 (5 bases each). CDR3 length: 18 residues. Germline V gene data show CDR1 as MGHRA and CDR2 as YSYEKL. V lost 0 bases to trimming and J lost 2 bases, with 16 bases between them. CDR3 coding DNA: TGCGCCAGCAGCCAAGATGGGTCGGGGCCGGGAAACACCGGGGAGCTGTTTTTT. Protein sequence: CASSQDGSGPGNTGELFF.

At least ten counts were recorded for this clonotype. The chain has TRBV10-3 and TRBJ2-1; tentatively, D is TRBD1 (5 bases). V lost 3 bases and J lost 3, with 9 bases in between. The CDR3 is 14 amino acids. CDR1 is ENHRY and CDR2 is SYGVKD in the germline V gene. As DNA, the CDR3 is TGTGCCATCAGTGATGGTCAGGGCTACAATGAGCAGTTCTTC. Protein product: CAISDGQGYNEQFF.

This chain connects TRBV18 to TRBJ2-4, with D possibly TRBD1 on 5 matching bases. Judging by the DNA end, TRBJ2-7 fits better; the J call may be wrong. The CDR3 is 13 amino acids. Per germline, CDR1 KGHSH and CDR2 LQKENI. CDR3 in DNA: TGTGCCAGCTCAGAAAAACAGGTGGACGAGCAGTACTTC. This translates into CASSEKQVDEQYF.

This CDR3 reads CASRWPNTEAFF. Written as DNA, the CDR3 is TGTGCCAGCAGGTGGCCCAACACTGAAGCTTTCTTT. The rearrangement uses TRBV12-3 or TRBV12-4 and TRBJ1-1, with D unresolved. V shed 6 bases and J shed 2 bases, with 7 bases lying between them. The CDR3 length is 12 residues.

On this clonotype: This could be a read error, since a much larger clone is one nucleotide away. The chain carries TRBV11-2 and TRBJ2-5; TRBD2 aligns across 8 bases. The J call may be faulty, since TRBJ2-7 better matches the DNA end. The CDR3 is 17 amino acids. From germline, CDR1 is SGHAT and CDR2 FQNNGV. CDR3 in DNA: TGTGCCAGCAGCCCCCTGACGGGAGGGCCCCTCACCTCCGAGCAGTACTTC. This encodes CASSPLTGGPLTSEQYF.

The CDR3 nucleotides are TGCAGTGCTTATCTAGCGGGGTCTAGCACAGATACGCAGTATTTT. Amino acids: CSAYLAGSSTDTQYF. The gene calls are TRBV20-1 and TRBJ2-3; 9 positions agree with TRBD2. Germline CDR1 DFQATT, CDR2 SNEGSKA (reference sequence). This CDR3 is built from 15 residues. V gave up 5 bases and J gave up 0 bases; unmatched junction bases: 6.

The genes are TRBV11-1 and TRBJ2-1, with D tentatively TRBD2 (5 bases). CDR3 length: 13 residues. The V and J ends lost 5 bases and 14 bases respectively, with 19 bases between them. Germline CDR1 and CDR2: SGHAT and FQDESV (reference sequence). CDR3 in amino acids: CASSPNSPSREFF. CDR3 sequence (DNA): TGTGCCAGCAGCCCGAATTCCCCTAGCAGAGAGTTCTTC.

In its sample, this clonotype was seen a few times. CDR3 sequence: CSARGATGNTEAFF. CDR3 nucleotide sequence: TGCAGTGCTAGAGGAGCGACGGGGAACACTGAAGCTTTCTTT. The V gene is TRBV20-1, the J gene TRBJ1-1; no clear D. V was cut by 1 base and J by 1 base, with 10 bases left in between. This CDR3 contains 14 residues. Germline values: CDR1 DFQATT, CDR2 SNEGSKA (reference sequence).

The CDR3 DNA reads TGTGCCAGCAGCGCCGCTGGGGCCAACGTCCTGACTTTC. Its translation: CASSAAGANVLTF. V usage is TRBV9 and J usage is TRBJ2-6; no definite D call. In germline, CDR1 is SGDLS, CDR2 YYNGEE. The CDR3 sequence is 13 residues long. V was shortened by 3 bases and J by 2 bases, with 3 bases between the two germline ends.

The chain employs TRBV7-9 and TRBJ2-1; D might be TRBD1 or TRBD2, each matching 6 bases. Germline CDR1 reads SEHNR; CDR2 reads FQNEAQ (reference sequence). Trimming took 3 bases from V and 9 from J, leaving 18 bases between them. The CDR3 consists of 15 residues. The chain's CDR3 is CASSLGGRREGEQFF. In DNA, the CDR3 is TGTGCCAGCAGCTTGGGGGGCAGGAGAGAGGGTGAGCAGTTCTTC.

This clonotype was picked up a small number of times. CDR3 bases: TGCGCCAGCAGCCGCTCGTCCGGGACAGGGAGGAGTGAGCAGTTCTTC. Translated: CASSRSSGTGRSEQFF. This chain uses TRBV4-3 with TRBJ2-1; TRBD1 matches at 9 bases. V lost 4 bases to trimming and J lost 9 bases; unmatched junction nucleotides: 13. Per the germline V gene, CDR1 is LGHNA and CDR2 is YSLEER. This CDR3 has 16 amino acids.

The V gene is TRBV4-2, the J gene TRBJ2-7; TRBD1 might be the D (6 bases). V lost 4 bases and J lost 3, with 13 bases in between. The CDR3 sequence is 14 residues long. CDR1 and CDR2 (germline): LGHNA, YNFKEQ. The CDR3 loop is CASSLEQGDYEQYF. CDR3 nucleotide sequence: TGTGCCAGCAGCCTGGAACAGGGAGACTACGAGCAGTACTTC.

The chain is built from TRBV6-6 and TRBJ2-3, with D possibly being TRBD1 (5 bases). In germline, CDR1 is MNHNY, CDR2 SVGAGI (reference sequence). The CDR3 length is 15 residues. Trimming removed 4 bases from V and 0 bases from J, with 11 bases in between. CDR3 loop: CASSWNRKSTDTQYF. CDR3 bases: TGTGCCAGCAGTTGGAACAGGAAAAGCACAGATACGCAGTATTTT.

This clonotype was observed a handful of times. The rearrangement links TRBV7-2 to TRBJ2-1; TRBD1 matches 7 bases. V lost 5 bases and J lost 3; bases outside the gene matches: 10. In germline, CDR1 is SGHTA, CDR2 FQGNSA. The length of the CDR3 is 16 residues. The CDR3 reads CASSTHSGGIYNEQFF. Here the CDR3 DNA reads TGTGCCAGCAGCACTCACTCAGGGGGTATCTACAATGAGCAGTTCTTC.

This clonotype was found once. The chain employs TRBV15 and TRBJ2-1, with D hard to call. The CDR3 is 14 residues long. CDR1 LNHNV and CDR2 YYDKDF come from the germline V gene (reference sequence). V dropped 0 bases and J dropped 6 bases, with 9 bases sitting between them. For the CDR3, the DNA is TGTGCCACCAGCAGAGATGGACCCGGCAATGAGCAGTTCTTC. Translated: CATSRDGPGNEQFF.

The chain has TRBV6-2 or TRBV6-3 and TRBJ2-5; TRBD2 agrees at 10 bases. The J call may be wrong; the DNA end is better matched by TRBJ2-7. The CDR3 has 15 amino acids. Germline CDR1 is MNHEY and CDR2 is SVGEGT. The CDR3 sequence is CASSRIRTSGYEQYF. The CDR3 DNA follows: TGTGCCAGCAGCCGCATAAGGACTAGCGGCTACGAGCAGTACTTC.

This clonotype appeared a few times. The chain employs TRBV6-2 or TRBV6-3 and TRBJ2-6, with D uncertain. The length of the CDR3 is 14 residues. Germline values: CDR1 MNHEY, CDR2 SVGEGT. With 7 bases removed from V and 0 bases from J, the gap between germline ends came to 7 bases. The CDR3 protein is CASMSSSGANVLTF. CDR3 nucleotide sequence: TGTGCCAGCATGAGCAGCTCTGGGGCCAACGTCCTGACTTTC.

The V call is TRBV5-1, the J call TRBJ1-1; the match to TRBD1 covers 9 bases. This CDR3 is built from 15 residues. V lost 3 bases, J lost 10 bases, and 13 bases stayed unmatched. The germline gives CDR1 SGHRS, CDR2 YFSETQ. DNA for the CDR3: TGCGCCAGCAGCTCCGGGGGTGGACAGGGGAGAGTAGCTTTCTTT. Its protein product is CASSSGGGQGRVAFF.

Concerning this clonotype itself: The junction shows a germline mismatch at one end, possibly a read error. CDR3 nucleotide sequence: TGTGCCAGCAGTACCAGGGAGGACTATGACTACACCTTC. Translation gives CASSTREDYDYTF. V and J are TRBV6-2 or TRBV6-3 and TRBJ1-2; possible D gene TRBD1, 5 bases. In germline, CDR1 is MNHEY, CDR2 SVGEGT. The CDR3 spans 13 residues.

The chain links TRBV9 to TRBJ2-1, with 14 bases aligning to TRBD2. Losses at the gene ends were 0 bases for V and 9 bases for J; bases not matched to a gene: 2. The CDR3 totals 15 residues. Germline V gene data show CDR1 as SGDLS and CDR2 as YYNGEE. CDR3: CASSVEGLAGGEQFF. As DNA, the CDR3 is TGTGCCAGCAGCGTAGAAGGACTAGCGGGAGGTGAGCAGTTCTTC.

Comments on this clonotype: A much bigger clone sits one base away, suggesting this may be a read error. The chain is built from TRBV12-3 or TRBV12-4 and TRBJ1-5, with D uncertain. There are 14 residues in the CDR3. V was cut by 6 bases and J by 7 bases, with 16 bases left in between. CDR3 DNA sequence: TGTGCCAGCAGCCTTTCTGGGAGGAACCAGCCCCAGCATTTT. This sequence encodes CASSLSGRNQPQHF.